This TCR beta chain appears in the sequencing data of a study of radiotherapy plus CTLA-4 blockade in lung cancer. Points on this clone: Its matching antigen is unknown.

Trimming shortened V by 2 bases and J by 2 bases, and 13 bases separated the two germline ends. Per the germline V gene, CDR1 is SGDLS and CDR2 is YYNGEE. CDR3 size: 15 residues. The protocol was immunoSEQ multiplex PCR, while the TCRdb copy is restricted to in-frame clones and leaves out a portion. The table records 45,000 to 55,000 clones, approximately 78% of them present only once. Study-wide results and limits: Together with interferon-beta, which increased in serum after radiation, early dynamic changes in blood T cell clones were reportedly the best predictors of response.

The chain couples TRBV9 to TRBJ2-5, with a weak D call TRBD2 (6 bases). This clonotype was sampled from a human donor with non-small cell lung cancer who had stable disease on radiotherapy plus ipilimumab. The starting material was peripheral blood, obtained from a patient treated with radiotherapy plus ipilimumab. The CDR3 reads CASSVQGTRQETQYF. The CDR3 nucleotides read TGTGCCAGCAGCGTGCAAGGGACTCGACAAGAGACCCAGTACTTC.